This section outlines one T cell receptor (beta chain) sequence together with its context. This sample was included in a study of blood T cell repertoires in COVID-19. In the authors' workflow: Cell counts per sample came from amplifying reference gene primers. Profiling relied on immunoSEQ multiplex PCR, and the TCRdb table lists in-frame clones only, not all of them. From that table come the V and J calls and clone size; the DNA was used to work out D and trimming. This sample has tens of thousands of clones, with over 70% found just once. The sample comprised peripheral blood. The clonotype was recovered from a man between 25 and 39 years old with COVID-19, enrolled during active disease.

The CDR3 spells CASSATGMNTEAFF. The CDR3 coding sequence is TGTGCCAGCAGCGCGACAGGGATGAACACTGAAGCTTTCTTT. The V and J genes are TRBV9 and TRBJ1-1; 7 nucleotides line up with TRBD1. Germline loops: CDR1 SGDLS, CDR2 YYNGEE. The CDR3 is made up of 14 amino acids. V dropped 3 bases and J dropped 0; count of bases not matched to a gene: 2.